The source of this TCR beta chain is a study of T cells in Graves' hyperthyroidism and ophthalmopathy. For the study at large: The blood sample was taken at first diagnosis, before treatment began. Study findings and constraints: A model of 13 V-J features distinguished ophthalmopathy from stable hyperthyroidism.

It was less than 13 ml of fresh peripheral blood that supplied the PBMCs. This CDR3 is 12 amino acids long. V gave up 1 base and J gave up 5 bases, with 8 bases separating them. CDR1 is SQVTM, CDR2 ANQGSEA, per germline. This clonotype appeared many times. What it binds is unknown. RNA transcripts gave rise to amplified TCR beta CDR3 regions. Researchers ran a first-round RT-PCR on the TCR CDR3 using the HTBI primer set. TCRdb reprocessed the multiplex PCR reads via MiXCR and lists one record per CDR3 protein. The data hold around 800,000 distinct CDR3 sequences, with roughly 40% observed a single time.

This receptor was taken from a man younger than 30 with Graves' hyperthyroidism. The sequenced sample consisted of blood. The chain employs TRBV29-1 and TRBJ1-2; D unresolved. The CDR3 loop reads CSVEGAGYGYTF. For the CDR3, the DNA is TGCAGCGTTGAAGGGGCGGGGTATGGCTACACCTTC.